Below are 24 T cell receptor beta chains sequenced from a single sample in a study of T-cell reconstitution after alpha-beta-depleted transplantation in children. Unique molecular identifiers were used to barcode this TCRbeta library. TCRdb called the PCR reads again in MiXCR, with one record for every CDR3 protein. The sample has hundreds of thousands of distinct CDR3 sequences, about an eighth seen once. The specimen was PBMCs, collected before TCRalphabeta/CD19-depleted stem cell transplant. These receptors were collected from a girl aged 2 to 9 with congenital amegakaryocytic thrombocytopenia, due to receive a stem cell transplant.

The genes are TRBV4-1 and TRBJ1-2; unclear D gene. V was cut by 1 base and J by 2 bases, with 8 bases left in between. Germline loops: CDR1 MGHRA, CDR2 YSYEKL. The CDR3 has 14 residues. CDR3 sequence: CASSQAYGNYGYTF. For the CDR3, the DNA is TGCGCCAGCAGCCAAGCTTACGGGAACTATGGCTACACCTTC.

This clonotype has at least ten counts. V usage is TRBV5-1 and J usage is TRBJ2-7, with TRBD2 matching 7 bases. The CDR3 is 17 amino acids. Germline CDR1 reads SGHRS; CDR2 reads YFSETQ. The junction had 9 bases not matched to a gene; V was cut back by 0 bases and J by 0 bases. The CDR3 protein is CASSLAFSGTSSYEQYF. CDR3 sequence (DNA): TGCGCCAGCAGCTTGGCCTTCAGCGGGACGAGCTCCTACGAGCAGTACTTC.

As for this clonotype: Since a much larger clone is just one base distant, this may be a read error. This chain links TRBV28 with TRBJ2-5; D possibly uses TRBD1 or TRBD2 (5 bases each). Germline V gene data show CDR1 as MDHEN and CDR2 as SYDVKM. This CDR3 comprises 15 residues. The CDR3 coding sequence is TGTGCCAGCAGTTCCCTAAGCGGTTTAGGGGAGACCCAGCACTTC. This codes for CASSSLSGLGETQHF.

This clonotype was detected ten times or more. The V and J genes are TRBV20-1 and TRBJ2-7; 7 nucleotides line up with TRBD2. The CDR3 covers 13 residues. Germline values: CDR1 DFQATT, CDR2 SNEGSKA (reference sequence). The V gene end was trimmed by 6 bases and the J gene end by 1 base; junction bases not matched to a gene: 6. The DNA of the CDR3 is TGCAGTGCGCGGTCTAGCGGATCCTACGAGCAGTACTTC. Its translation: CSARSSGSYEQYF.

This clonotype was found a few times. The J gene is TRBJ1-1, the V gene TRBV6-6; D is uncertain. Trimming left V 0 bases short and J 4 bases short, with 3 bases between. The CDR3 sequence is 12 residues long. Germline V gene lookup returns CDR1 MNHNY and CDR2 SVGAGI (reference sequence). Written as DNA, the CDR3 is TGTGCCAGCAGTTACTCGTCCACTGAAGCTTTCTTT. It translates to CASSYSSTEAFF.

This clonotype was observed many times. The chain has TRBV11-1 and TRBJ2-5; no reliable D call. The CDR3 is 12 amino acids. Germline V gives CDR1 SGHAT, CDR2 FQDESV (reference sequence). V was trimmed by 6 bases and J by 0 bases, leaving 5 bases between them. CDR3 DNA: TGTGCCAGCAGTACAAACCAAGAGACCCAGTACTTC. This encodes CASSTNQETQYF.

This clonotype was seen a handful of times. The chain recombines TRBV5-1 with TRBJ2-1, with 11 bases aligning to TRBD2. This CDR3 spans 16 amino acids. With 4 bases clipped from V and 5 bases from J, the junction kept 8 bases outside the gene matches. Germline CDR1 SGHRS, CDR2 YFSETQ. CDR3 amino acids: CASSPPGLAVDNEQFF. The CDR3 DNA follows: TGCGCCAGCAGCCCGCCGGGACTAGCGGTCGACAATGAGCAGTTCTTC.

In this sample, this clonotype turned up many times. The chain carries TRBV5-1 and TRBJ2-7, with D possibly being TRBD2 (6 bases). V lost 0 bases to trimming and J lost 3 bases, with 13 bases between them. Germline CDR1 and CDR2: SGHRS and YFSETQ. The CDR3 spans 15 residues. This CDR3 is CASSLVGSQLYEQYF. The CDR3 nucleotides read TGCGCCAGCAGCTTGGTCGGGAGCCAACTCTACGAGCAGTACTTC.

This clonotype was detected many times. The gene calls are TRBV5-1 and TRBJ1-2; 7 bases match TRBD1. CDR1 and CDR2 from the germline V gene are SGHRS and YFSETQ. Trimming removed 4 bases from V and 5 bases from J; junction bases left unmatched: 17. There are 17 residues in the CDR3. CDR3 loop: CASSAAPNRGHQYGYTF. CDR3 bases: TGCGCCAGCAGCGCTGCTCCTAACAGGGGCCACCAGTATGGCTACACCTTC. The whole variable domain, filled in from reference TRBV5-1 and TRBJ1-2, reads KAGVTQTPRYLIKTRGQQVTLSCSPISGHRSVSWYQQTPGQGLQFLFEYFSETQRNKGNFPGRFSGRQFSNSRSEMNVSTLELGDSALYLCASSAAPNRGHQYGYTFGSGTRLTVV.

This clonotype showed up just a few times. This chain's CDR3 is CASSQGRSSYEQYF. The CDR3 bases are TGCGCCAGCAGCCAGGGACGGAGCTCCTACGAGCAGTACTTC. The J gene is TRBJ2-7, the V gene TRBV4-1, with D perhaps assigned TRBD1 or TRBD2 (5 bases each). The CDR3 consists of 14 residues. Germline lookup yields CDR1 MGHRA and CDR2 YSYEKL. Trimming left V 3 bases short and J 0 bases short, with 9 bases between.

This chain joins TRBV20-1 and TRBJ2-7; TRBD2 might be the D (5 bases). Germline V gene sequence: CDR1 DFQATT, CDR2 SNEGSKA (reference sequence). V gave up 6 bases and J gave up 6 bases, with 18 bases separating them. The CDR3 has 13 residues. Here the CDR3 reads CSALAGVSTEQYF. CDR3 in DNA: TGCAGTGCCCTTGCCGGGGTATCCACCGAGCAGTACTTC.

V and J are TRBV7-2 and TRBJ2-1; tentatively, D is TRBD2 (6 bases). The ends were cut back, 7 bases at V and 1 base at J, with 32 bases in the middle. The CDR3 runs 21 residues. Germline V CDR1 and CDR2: SGHTA, FQGNSA. The CDR3 nucleotides are TGTGCCAGCATCCTCCCCGCGTGGGAGGCCCCCCCTTCGGGATCCTACAATGAGCAGTTCTTC. Its translation is CASILPAWEAPPSGSYNEQFF. Drawing the rest from reference TRBV7-2 and TRBJ2-1, the complete variable domain is GAGVSQSPSNKVTEKGKDVELRCDPISGHTALYWYRQSLGQGLEFLIYFQGNSAPDKSGLPSDRFSAERTGGSVSTLTIQRTQQEDSAVYLCASILPAWEAPPSGSYNEQFFGPGTRLTVL.

The table lists this clonotype with many counts. The chain joins TRBV20-1 to TRBJ2-1; D perhaps matches TRBD2 (6 bases). Germline CDR1 is DFQATT and CDR2 is SNEGSKA (reference sequence). V dropped 3 bases and J dropped 2 bases, with 14 bases sitting between them. CDR3 length: 15 amino acids. The CDR3 DNA follows: TGCAGTGCTAGCCCTAGCGACCGACCCTACAATGAGCAGTTCTTC. Encoded protein: CSASPSDRPYNEQFF.

This clonotype was counted at least ten times. This rearrangement joins TRBV5-1 to TRBJ1-3; D possibly corresponds to TRBD1 (6 bases). Germline V gene sequence: CDR1 SGHRS, CDR2 YFSETQ. The CDR3 has 16 amino acids. Trimming stripped 1 base from V and 1 base from J, with 12 bases between. The CDR3 region is CASSLRTGISGNTIYF. The CDR3 region has the DNA TGCGCCAGCAGCTTGCGCACAGGGATATCTGGAAACACCATATATTTT.

This clonotype has a handful of counts. The DNA for the CDR3 is TGTGCCAGCAGCCGCCCCTCCTTCGGGACTACCCAATACAATGAGCAGTTCTTC. It yields the protein CASSRPSFGTTQYNEQFF. The V call is TRBV5-6, the J call TRBJ2-1; 7 bases map to TRBD2. The CDR3 totals 18 residues. The V and J ends lost 4 bases and 4 bases, in that order; junction bases with no gene match: 17. Germline lookup yields CDR1 SGHDT and CDR2 YYEEEE. Together with reference TRBV5-6 and TRBJ2-1, the CDR3 gives the full variable domain: DAGVTQSPTHLIKTRGQQVTLRCSPKSGHDTVSWYQQALGQGPQFIFQYYEEEERQRGNFPDRFSGHQFPNYSSELNVNALLLGDSALYLCASSRPSFGTTQYNEQFFGPGTRLTVL.

The sample holds many counts of this clonotype. The chain has TRBV14 and TRBJ2-7; perhaps TRBD2 as D (5 bases). There are 13 residues in the CDR3. Germline assignment: CDR1 SGHDN and CDR2 FVKESK. Trimming took 4 bases from V and 5 from J, leaving 12 bases between them. This CDR3 reads CASSRTGENEQYF. DNA of the CDR3: TGTGCCAGCAGCCGGACTGGGGAGAACGAGCAGTACTTC.

This clonotype was picked up a small number of times. The chain is built from TRBV28 and TRBJ2-5; either TRBD1 or TRBD2 may fit D (5 bases each). The CDR3 has 14 residues. The germline CDR1 and CDR2 sequences are MDHEN and SYDVKM. Trimming removed 3 bases at V and 9 bases at J, with 17 bases between. The CDR3 DNA reads as TGTGCCAGCAGTTTTTCATTACCGATGGGGGCCCAGTACTTC. Protein sequence: CASSFSLPMGAQYF.

In this sample, this clonotype turned up many times. The CDR3 nucleotides are TGTGCCAGCAGCACGGGACTAGACACAGATACGCAGTATTTT. Translating gives CASSTGLDTDTQYF. The chain uses TRBV5-6 and TRBJ2-3; the match to TRBD2 covers 8 bases. This CDR3 comprises 14 residues. Germline V gene lookup returns CDR1 SGHDT and CDR2 YYEEEE. Unmatched junction bases numbered 3, after V lost 4 bases and J lost 2 bases.

The table lists this clonotype with many counts. The chain has TRBV20-1 and TRBJ2-5, with 10 bases lining up with TRBD2. The V segment lost 3 bases and the J segment 5 bases; nucleotides outside the gene matches: 6. Per the germline V gene, CDR1 is DFQATT and CDR2 is SNEGSKA (reference sequence). This CDR3 region has 14 residues. The CDR3 region is CSARLRAGGETQYF. DNA for the CDR3: TGCAGTGCTAGGCTACGAGCGGGAGGGGAGACCCAGTACTTC.

The chain carries TRBV30 and TRBJ2-7; tentative D call: TRBD1 (6 bases). CDR3 length: 15 residues. The V and J ends lost 0 bases and 1 base respectively, with 13 bases between them. The germline V gene encodes CDR1 GTSNPN and CDR2 SVGIG (reference sequence). The CDR3, as DNA: TGTGCCTGGAGTGTAAGCACAGGGCTTTCCTACGAGCAGTACTTC. It is translated as CAWSVSTGLSYEQYF. Based on the CDR3 plus reference TRBV30 and TRBJ2-7, the full variable domain is SQTIHQWPATLVQPVGSPLSLECTVEGTSNPNLYWYRQAAGRGLQLLFYSVGIGQISSEVPQNLSASRPQDRQFILSSKKLLLSDSGFYLCAWSVSTGLSYEQYFGPGTRLTVT.

This clonotype was seen many times. The rearrangement links TRBV5-1 to TRBJ2-1; possible D gene TRBD2, 7 bases. The germline V gene has CDR1 SGHRS and CDR2 YFSETQ. V was cut by 3 bases and J by 6 bases, with 16 bases left in between. This CDR3 region has 15 residues. The CDR3 sequence: CASSSSGKGGNEQFF. The CDR3 coding sequence is TGCGCCAGCAGCTCGAGCGGGAAGGGGGGCAATGAGCAGTTCTTC.

The sample holds a few counts of this clonotype. This rearrangement joins TRBV7-9 to TRBJ2-7; D gene unclear. The germline V gene encodes CDR1 SEHNR and CDR2 FQNEAQ (reference sequence). This CDR3 has 15 residues. V was clipped by 5 bases and J by 0 bases, with 14 bases between them. The CDR3 here is CASSPSPASSYEQYF. CDR3 DNA: TGTGCCAGCAGCCCCTCTCCCGCAAGCTCCTACGAGCAGTACTTC.

The rearrangement links TRBV11-2 to TRBJ1-3; 11 bases fit TRBD1. This CDR3 has 17 amino acids. Germline V gives CDR1 SGHAT, CDR2 FQNNGV. The V segment lost 1 base and the J segment 3 bases; nucleotides outside the gene matches: 5. The CDR3 here is CASSLAPDRGHGNTIYF. The CDR3 bases are TGTGCCAGCAGCTTAGCCCCGGACAGGGGGCATGGAAACACCATATATTTT.

This clonotype has ten or more counts. The rearrangement joins TRBV29-1 to TRBJ2-1; tentatively, D is TRBD2 (5 bases). Germline-derived CDR1 and CDR2 are SQVTM and ANQGSEA. Trimming left V 0 bases short and J 0 bases short, with 18 bases between. CDR3 length equals 18 residues. The CDR3 DNA is TGCAGCGTTGAAGATCCTGAGCTAGCATTAAGCTCCTACAATGAGCAGTTCTTC. Protein sequence: CSVEDPELALSSYNEQFF.